This T cell receptor beta chain was sequenced during a study of regulatory T cells in long-lasting Graves disease. This sample's time point: persistent/refractory GD, antithyroid drugs over 5 years with positive TRAb. Making the TCR library involved RNA that had been extracted from PBMCs. All patients originated from an endocrinology department located in Xi'an, China. According to the study, TCR beta libraries were built with iRepertoire HTBI primers and CDR3-region Arm-PCR. MiXCR was run by TCRdb on the multiplex PCR reads, yielding one entry per CDR3 protein. The table includes some 340,000 distinct CDR3 sequences, more than 20% detected once. This CDR3 region has 14 residues. Trimming cost V 3 bases and J 2 bases, with 9 bases left between them. Per the germline V gene, CDR1 is LGHDT and CDR2 is YNNKEL (reference sequence).

V usage is TRBV3-1 and J usage is TRBJ2-3; TRBD2 might be the D (5 bases). The TCR sequence derives from a woman in her thirties or forties with Graves disease. Source: peripheral blood mononuclear cells (PBMCs), taken when the disease was refractory, from a patient treated with antithyroid drugs. CDR3 sequence: CASSQVGLTDTQYF. In nucleotides, the CDR3 is TGTGCCAGCAGCCAGGTCGGACTCACAGATACGCAGTATTTT.